The rows below give T cell receptor beta chains drawn from one sample of a study of beta chain features in type 1 diabetes. Here immunoSEQ multiplex PCR was the method, and the copy in TCRdb shows in-frame clones only, minus some. The sample lists some 270,000 clones, about 11% occurring once. Material for sequencing was naive CD4+ T cells from blood. The source of these receptors is a man aged 25 to 40 with type 1 diabetes. Both conserved end residues are part of each CDR3. Fields, in order: J gene, clone size, D gene, V gene, CDR3 DNA, CDR3 protein. The D gene is left open where the match is weak. Only some rows state a clone size, as once, few, many or a class for expanded clones.

J gene: TRBJ1-2
clone size: .
D gene: .
V gene: TRBV5-1
CDR3 DNA: TGCGCCAGCAGCCCTGACAGCGACTATGGCTACACCTTC
CDR3 protein: CASSPDSDYGYTF

J gene: TRBJ2-3
clone size: .
D gene: .
V gene: TRBV7-2
CDR3 DNA: TGTGCCAGCAGCTACATCGCGGGACCCGAAGGGGATACGCAGTATTTT
CDR3 protein: CASSYIAGPEGDTQYF

J gene: TRBJ1-6
clone size: few
D gene: .
V gene: TRBV4-3
CDR3 DNA: TGCGCCAGCAGCCAGTCCGGGGTCCCCAATTCACCCCTCCACTTT
CDR3 protein: CASSQSGVPNSPLHF

J gene: TRBJ2-3
clone size: .
D gene: TRBD2
V gene: TRBV5-4
CDR3 DNA: TGTGCCAGCAGCCTCCGACGGGGGGGCACTGTAGATACGCAGTATTTT
CDR3 protein: CASSLRRGGTVDTQYF

J gene: TRBJ2-6
clone size: .
D gene: .
V gene: TRBV7-2
CDR3 DNA: TGTGCCAGCAGCCCTCGGTCTTCTGGGGCCAACGTCCTGACTTTC
CDR3 protein: CASSPRSSGANVLTF

J gene: TRBJ1-1
clone size: .
D gene: .
V gene: TRBV4-2
CDR3 DNA: TGTGCCAGCAGCCAAGAGGGTAGCGAAGCTTTCTTT
CDR3 protein: CASSQEGSEAFF

J gene: TRBJ1-1
clone size: few
D gene: .
V gene: TRBV7-2
CDR3 DNA: TGTGCCAGCAGCTTAGTGCGGGGGAGGGGCACTGAAGCTTTCTTT
CDR3 protein: CASSLVRGRGTEAFF

J gene: TRBJ1-3
clone size: .
D gene: .
V gene: TRBV4-2
CDR3 DNA: TGTGCCAGCAGCCGGGAGATATCTAGGGAAAACACCATATATTTT
CDR3 protein: CASSREISRENTIYF

J gene: TRBJ1-2
clone size: few
D gene: .
V gene: TRBV5-4
CDR3 DNA: TGTGCCAGCAGCTTGGTTTGGAGTTCGGAGTATGGCTACACCTTC
CDR3 protein: CASSLVWSSEYGYTF

J gene: TRBJ1-1
clone size: few
D gene: .
V gene: TRBV29-1
CDR3 DNA: TGCAGCGTCGTCAGGGTTTTGGTTACTGAAGCTTTCTTT
CDR3 protein: CSVVRVLVTEAFF

J gene: TRBJ1-2
clone size: .
D gene: TRBD1
V gene: TRBV2
CDR3 DNA: TGTGCCAGCAGACAGGGGACCTTTAACTATGGCTACACCTTC
CDR3 protein: CASRQGTFNYGYTF

J gene: TRBJ2-3
clone size: few
D gene: TRBD2
V gene: TRBV19
CDR3 DNA: TGTGCCAGTAGTGCAGCGGGGGGGCCAACCCCGTATTTT
CDR3 protein: CASSAAGGPTPYF

J gene: TRBJ1-2
clone size: .
D gene: TRBD1
V gene: TRBV9
CDR3 DNA: TGTGCCAGCAGCGTAGGACAGGGTGGCGGCGGCTACACCTTC
CDR3 protein: CASSVGQGGGGYTF

J gene: TRBJ2-7
clone size: few
D gene: .
V gene: TRBV18
CDR3 DNA: TGTGCCAGCTCACCGGGGGGGGCCTCCTACGAGCAGTACTTC
CDR3 protein: CASSPGGASYEQYF

J gene: TRBJ2-3
clone size: .
D gene: .
V gene: TRBV6-6
CDR3 DNA: TGTGCCAGCAGTTACTCGTTAGGGGGAGGGGCAGATACGCAGTATTTT
CDR3 protein: CASSYSLGGGADTQYF

J gene: TRBJ2-7
clone size: few
D gene: .
V gene: TRBV7-2
CDR3 DNA: TGTGCCAGCAGCTTAGAAGGCAGGCAGCTCTCCTACGAGCAGTACTTC
CDR3 protein: CASSLEGRQLSYEQYF

J gene: TRBJ1-4
clone size: few
D gene: TRBD1
V gene: TRBV7-9
CDR3 DNA: TGTGCCAGCAGCTCGACAGGGGGACATGAAAAACTGTTTTTT
CDR3 protein: CASSSTGGHEKLFF

J gene: TRBJ1-2
clone size: few
D gene: .
V gene: TRBV9
CDR3 DNA: TGTGCCAGCAGTTGGGGGGAAAGCTATGGCTACACCTTC
CDR3 protein: CASSWGESYGYTF

J gene: TRBJ2-3
clone size: few
D gene: .
V gene: TRBV28
CDR3 DNA: TGTGCCAGCAGTCCTCGGACTCGTGGCACAGATACGCAGTATTTT
CDR3 protein: CASSPRTRGTDTQYF

J gene: TRBJ2-1
clone size: few
D gene: .
V gene: TRBV2
CDR3 DNA: TGTGCCAGCAGTTTGATCGGGAGCTCCTACAATGAGCAGTTCTTC
CDR3 protein: CASSLIGSSYNEQFF

J gene: TRBJ2-2
clone size: .
D gene: TRBD1
V gene: TRBV5-8
CDR3 DNA: TGTGCCAGCAGCACACAGACAGGGCTCACCGGGGAGCTGTTTTTT
CDR3 protein: CASSTQTGLTGELFF

J gene: TRBJ2-3
clone size: few
D gene: .
V gene: TRBV30
CDR3 DNA: TGTGCCTGGAGTAGGCGACAAGATACGCAGTATTTT
CDR3 protein: CAWSRRQDTQYF

J gene: TRBJ1-2
clone size: few
D gene: .
V gene: TRBV2
CDR3 DNA: TGTGCCAGCAGCCTCGCGGGCCGGGGCTACACCTTC
CDR3 protein: CASSLAGRGYTF

J gene: TRBJ2-7
clone size: few
D gene: .
V gene: TRBV11-2
CDR3 DNA: TGTGCCAGCAGCTTAGAAACAGGGACCTACGAGCAGTACTTC
CDR3 protein: CASSLETGTYEQYF

J gene: TRBJ1-5
clone size: .
D gene: .
V gene: TRBV7-2
CDR3 DNA: TGTGCCAGCAGCTTAGGGTCAGGGGCGCAGCCCCAGCATTTT
CDR3 protein: CASSLGSGAQPQHF

J gene: TRBJ1-1
clone size: .
D gene: TRBD1
V gene: TRBV5-1
CDR3 DNA: TGCGCCAGCAGCTTGGAAGGGGGCGAAGGAGCTTTCTTT
CDR3 protein: CASSLEGGEGAFF

J gene: TRBJ1-1
clone size: few
D gene: TRBD1
V gene: TRBV27
CDR3 DNA: TGTGCCAGCAGTTGGACGGGCAGGGGGCTACTTAAAGAAACTGAAGCTTTCTTT
CDR3 protein: CASSWTGRGLLKETEAFF

J gene: TRBJ1-6
clone size: few
D gene: .
V gene: TRBV12-5
CDR3 DNA: TGTGCTAGTGGTCCACCGGGGGGATCACCCCTCCACTTT
CDR3 protein: CASGPPGGSPLHF

J gene: TRBJ1-6
clone size: few
D gene: .
V gene: TRBV4-3
CDR3 DNA: TGCGCCAGCAGCCAAGACCGGTCCTATAATTCACCCCTCCACTTT
CDR3 protein: CASSQDRSYNSPLHF

J gene: TRBJ2-2
clone size: few
D gene: TRBD1
V gene: TRBV7-2
CDR3 DNA: TGTGCCAGCAGCTTAGACAGGGGGCGCACCGGGGAGCTGTTTTTT
CDR3 protein: CASSLDRGRTGELFF